Each of the 22 T cell receptor beta chains below was sequenced from the same sample in a study of cytomegalovirus exposure and HLA in healthy donors. With 60 Vbeta and 13 Jbeta primers, the PCR was carried out. Assay: immunoSEQ multiplex PCR; the TCRdb copy retains only in-frame clones and omits some. The sample has about 140,000 clones; approximately 86% are singletons. The sequenced sample was PBMCs. These receptors all stem from a woman in her thirties or forties in good health and CMV-seronegative.

V is TRBV25-1 and J is TRBJ2-2; no definite D call. V shed 7 bases and J shed 5 bases, with 17 bases lying between them. This CDR3 comprises 15 residues. In germline, CDR1 is MGHDK, CDR2 SYGVNS. CDR3 coding DNA: TGTGCCAGCACCATAGGAGTGGGTTTAACCGGGGAGCTGTTTTTT. Translation gives CASTIGVGLTGELFF.

This rearrangement joins TRBV7-7 to TRBJ2-5, with TRBD2 identical over 10 bases. Germline CDR1 and CDR2: SSHAT and FNYEAQ (reference sequence). V trimming: 1 base; J trimming: 5 bases; junction bases outside the gene matches: 7. The CDR3 is 16 residues long. The CDR3 nucleotides are TGTGCCAGCAGCTTAGGGGCTAGCGGGAGCTCGGAGACCCAGTACTTC. This translates into CASSLGASGSSETQYF.

The chain employs TRBV9 and TRBJ2-5, with D possibly TRBD2 on 6 matching bases. Gene TRBJ2-7 matches the end of the DNA better, so the J call may be wrong. Germline V CDR1 and CDR2: SGDLS, YYNGEE. The CDR3 runs 15 residues. CDR3 nucleotide sequence: TGTGCCAGCAGCGTAGGACGGGGGTTCAACTACGAGCAGTACTTC. Translation: CASSVGRGFNYEQYF.

The chain joins TRBV30 to TRBJ2-2, with 10 positions matching TRBD2. With V trimmed by 2 bases and J by 7 bases, 7 bases remained unmatched. This CDR3 contains 15 residues. Germline V gives CDR1 GTSNPN, CDR2 SVGIG (reference sequence). The CDR3 region has the DNA TGTGCCTGGAGTCCCCTGAGACTAGCGGGCGGGGAGCTGTTTTTT. This gives the protein CAWSPLRLAGGELFF.

V usage is TRBV11-1 and J usage is TRBJ2-7, with a tentative D call TRBD2 (6 bases). This CDR3 region has 16 residues. CDR1 is SGHAT and CDR2 is FQDESV in the germline V gene (reference sequence). The V gene lost 1 base and the J gene lost 7 bases, with 20 bases spanning the gap. This chain's CDR3 is CASSLESGGTLGEQYF. The CDR3 DNA sequence: TGTGCCAGCAGCTTAGAGTCGGGCGGGACTCTGGGTGAGCAGTACTTC.

This clone was observed once. The chain couples TRBV11-2 to TRBJ1-1; unclear D gene. Trimming pared 3 bases from V and 6 bases from J, leaving 11 bases between. The CDR3 spans 13 residues. Germline assignment: CDR1 SGHAT and CDR2 FQNNGV. CDR3 sequence reads: CASSFSQFAEAFF. As DNA, the CDR3 is TGTGCCAGCAGCTTTTCGCAGTTCGCTGAAGCTTTCTTT.

This clone was observed a few times. The CDR3 here is CASGLGGAGYNEQFF. The CDR3 DNA follows: TGTGCCAGCGGCCTCGGGGGGGCTGGGTACAATGAGCAGTTCTTC. This sequence joins TRBV11-3 and TRBJ2-1; 8 positions match TRBD2. This CDR3 spans 15 amino acids. Germline V gene lookup returns CDR1 SGHNT and CDR2 YENEEA. J gave up 4 bases and V 8 bases, and 10 bases lay outside the gene matches.

The gene calls are TRBV4-2 and TRBJ1-5, with 8 bases aligning to TRBD1. In germline, CDR1 is LGHNA, CDR2 YNFKEQ. J gave up 5 bases and V 4 bases, and 7 bases lay outside the gene matches. The CDR3 contains 15 residues. CDR3 sequence reads: CASSLSGQADQPQHF. As DNA, the CDR3 is TGTGCCAGCAGCCTATCGGGACAGGCAGATCAGCCCCAGCATTTT.

V usage is TRBV6-5 and J usage is TRBJ2-3; 14 bases are shared with TRBD2. Germline V gives CDR1 MNHEY, CDR2 SVGAGI. The CDR3 has 15 amino acids. V shed 7 bases and J 4 bases; nucleotides not matched to a gene: 4. The CDR3 DNA reads TGTGCCAGCATCGGGGGACTAGCGGGAGCAGATACGCAGTATTTT. This codes for CASIGGLAGADTQYF.

The sample holds one count of this clone. J is TRBJ1-4 and V is TRBV9; D may be TRBD1 (5 bases). Per germline, CDR1 SGDLS and CDR2 YYNGEE. V was pared by 3 bases and J by 7 bases, with 13 bases between. The CDR3 extends over 14 amino acids. CDR3 loop: CASSAGQGSEKLFF. The DNA for the CDR3 is TGTGCCAGCAGCGCCGGGCAGGGAAGTGAAAAACTGTTTTTT.

This clone is a singleton in its sample. The genes are TRBV5-6 and TRBJ2-7; 11 bases line up with TRBD2. After removal of 4 bases from V and 6 bases from J, the junction contained 15 bases not matched to a gene. Germline CDR1 is SGHDT and CDR2 is YYEEEE. The length of the CDR3 is 17 residues. CDR3 loop: CASSVGSSGRFLSEQYF. The CDR3 bases are TGTGCCAGCAGCGTGGGGTCTAGCGGGAGGTTTCTGAGCGAGCAGTACTTC.

The chain employs TRBV27 and TRBJ2-1; 10 nucleotides match TRBD1. The CDR3 runs to 16 residues. V trimming: 5 bases; J trimming: 4 bases; junction bases outside the gene matches: 8. Germline V gene sequence: CDR1 MNHEY, CDR2 SMNVEV (reference sequence). The CDR3 loop reads CASSPGTGVGYNEQFF. DNA of the CDR3: TGTGCCAGCAGTCCTGGGACAGGGGTAGGATACAATGAGCAGTTCTTC.

This clone was observed once. The V gene is TRBV11-1, the J gene TRBJ2-1, with 9 bases aligning to TRBD1. The junction had 11 bases not matched to a gene; V was cut back by 2 bases and J by 6 bases. Germline assignment: CDR1 SGHAT and CDR2 FQDESV (reference sequence). This CDR3 has 17 residues. In nucleotides, the CDR3 is TGTGCCAGCAGCTTAACTTATGGGACAGGGATTTTCAATGAGCAGTTCTTC. Its translation is CASSLTYGTGIFNEQFF.

A single count supports this clone. The J gene is TRBJ2-3, the V gene TRBV7-9, with TRBD2 as a possible D gene (6 bases). Germline lookup yields CDR1 SEHNR and CDR2 FQNEAQ (reference sequence). Trimming stripped 3 bases from V and 6 bases from J, with 13 bases between. The CDR3 loop spans 14 amino acids. Written as DNA, the CDR3 is TGTGCCAGCAGCTTTGGAGGGCTAGGGGATACGCAGTATTTT. This translates into CASSFGGLGDTQYF.

This clone was counted between two and nine times. The chain is built from TRBV7-9 and TRBJ1-2, with D unresolved. The length of the CDR3 is 12 residues. Trimming stripped 5 bases from V and 3 bases from J, with 7 bases between. Per the germline V gene, CDR1 is SEHNR and CDR2 is FQNEAQ (reference sequence). DNA for the CDR3: TGTGCCAGCAGCCCTGTAGACTATGGCTACACCTTC. The encoded protein is CASSPVDYGYTF.

V usage is TRBV14 and J usage is TRBJ2-7; TRBD1 agrees at 10 bases. V trimming: 4 bases; J trimming: 6 bases; junction bases outside the gene matches: 15. From germline, CDR1 is SGHDN and CDR2 FVKESK. This CDR3 has 17 amino acids. The CDR3 loop is CASSPRRPGQGSFEQYF. The CDR3 coding sequence is TGTGCCAGCAGCCCCCGTCGCCCGGGACAGGGGAGCTTCGAGCAGTACTTC.

V usage is TRBV30 and J usage is TRBJ2-7, with 7 bases fitting TRBD2. The germline gives CDR1 GTSNPN, CDR2 SVGIG (reference sequence). This CDR3 is built from 13 residues. V gave up 2 bases and J gave up 2 bases; unmatched junction bases: 3. CDR3 in amino acids: CAWSPGTTYEQYF. CDR3 DNA: TGTGCCTGGAGTCCCGGGACTACCTACGAGCAGTACTTC. Supplemented by reference TRBV30 and TRBJ2-7, the full variable domain reads SQTIHQWPATLVQPVGSPLSLECTVEGTSNPNLYWYRQAAGRGLQLLFYSVGIGQISSEVPQNLSASRPQDRQFILSSKKLLLSDSGFYLCAWSPGTTYEQYFGPGTRLTVT.

CDR3 bases: TGTGCCAGCACCCGGGACAGATCCTACGAGCAGTACTTC. Translated, it gives CASTRDRSYEQYF. V usage is TRBV5-4 and J usage is TRBJ2-7, with 7 bases that match TRBD1. Trimming took 6 bases from V and 1 from J; bases not matched to a gene: 4. The CDR3 runs 13 residues. Per the germline V gene, CDR1 is SGHNT and CDR2 is YYREEE (reference sequence). The entire variable domain, with the rest obtained from reference TRBV5-4 and TRBJ2-7, is as follows: ETGVTQSPTHLIKTRGQQVTLRCSSQSGHNTVSWYQQALGQGPQFIFQYYREEENGRGNFPPRFSGLQFPNYSSELNVNALELDDSALYLCASTRDRSYEQYFGPGTRLTVT.

On this clone: Its ends do not fully match the called genes, so a read error is possible. The chain joins TRBV7-9 to TRBJ1-1, with 7 bases lining up with TRBD1. Germline assignment: CDR1 SEHNR and CDR2 FQNEAQ (reference sequence). This CDR3 is built from 14 residues. In nucleotides, the CDR3 is TGTTCCAGCAGCTTCGAGGGGGCCATAACTGAAGCTTTCTTT. Protein sequence: CSSSFEGAITEAFF.

The rearrangement uses TRBV15 and TRBJ1-5; TRBD1 is a possible D gene (6 bases). CDR1 LNHNV and CDR2 YYDKDF come from the germline V gene (reference sequence). Trimming pared 1 base from V and 3 bases from J, leaving 13 bases between. The CDR3 loop spans 16 amino acids. The CDR3 is CATSRGGQWDNQPQHF. In nucleotides, the CDR3 is TGTGCCACCAGCAGAGGGGGACAATGGGACAATCAGCCCCAGCATTTT.

This chain uses TRBV14 with TRBJ2-7, with no clear D. In germline, CDR1 is SGHDN, CDR2 FVKESK. With 2 bases removed from V and 5 bases from J, the gap between germline ends came to 16 bases. The CDR3 has 15 amino acids. The DNA of the CDR3 is TGTGCCAGCAGCCAATCCGGAGTCGGCAACCACGAGCAGTACTTC. As protein: CASSQSGVGNHEQYF.

This rearrangement joins TRBV30 to TRBJ1-1; no clear D. V was pared by 0 bases and J by 11 bases, with 16 bases between. The CDR3 has 13 amino acids. Germline-derived CDR1 and CDR2 are GTSNPN and SVGIG (reference sequence). CDR3 residues: CAWSVPHSSVAFF. Written as DNA, the CDR3 is TGTGCCTGGAGTGTACCACACAGCTCTGTGGCTTTCTTT.